Presented here are 3 T cell receptor beta chains from one specimen sequenced in a study of T cell responses to AZD1222 COVID-19 vaccine. Method: immunoSEQ multiplex PCR; TCRdb's copy keeps in-frame clones and lacks some. This sample carries some 49,000 clones, over 85% of them seen once, and the ten largest clones take around 1.1%. The sequencing used peripheral blood, collected 28 days after the second AZD1222 dose. These receptors came from an adult who received the AZD1222 COVID-19 vaccine.

The gene calls are TRBV7-9 and TRBJ1-5; D unresolved. CDR1 is SEHNR and CDR2 is FQNEAQ in the germline V gene (reference sequence). V dropped 1 base and J dropped 5 bases, with 6 bases sitting between them. This CDR3 comprises 13 residues. In nucleotides, the CDR3 is TGTGCCAGCAGCTTAGAGGCGGATCAGCCCCAGCATTTT. This sequence encodes CASSLEADQPQHF.

The chain combines TRBV5-1 with TRBJ2-3; D is uncertain. V lost 4 bases, J lost 3 bases, and 12 bases lay in between. In germline, CDR1 is SGHRS, CDR2 YFSETQ. This CDR3 has 14 amino acids. The CDR3 DNA is TGCGCCAGCAGCCTCGGCCCCGGAACAGATACGCAGTATTTT. It codes for CASSLGPGTDTQYF.

The chain joins TRBV28 to TRBJ2-7; TRBD2 aligns across 8 bases. The germline V gene has CDR1 MDHEN and CDR2 SYDVKM. The junction had 6 bases not matched to a gene; V was cut back by 3 bases and J by 5 bases. The CDR3 is made up of 14 amino acids. The CDR3 is CASSFPGLVHEQYF. DNA for the CDR3: TGTGCCAGCAGTTTCCCGGGACTAGTCCACGAGCAGTACTTC.